The T cell receptor (beta chain) described here comes from a study of T cells in Graves' hyperthyroidism and ophthalmopathy. Overall study results and limits: With a median lead of approximately 6 months before onset, the model predicted ophthalmopathy.

Comment on this clonotype: The antigen is undetermined. This sequence may be a read error, since a much larger clone differs from it by one base.

The CDR3 extends over 18 amino acids. Looked up from germline, CDR1 is MNHNS and CDR2 is SASEGT. The source material, RNA transcripts, was used to amplify TCR beta CDR3 regions. RT-PCR in the first round (using the HTBI primer set) targeted the TCR CDR3. A single record per CDR3 protein comes from TCRdb applying MiXCR to the multiplex PCR reads. Of approximately 590,000 distinct CDR3 sequences listed, more than 15% are singletons. Each diagnosis was grounded in clinical symptoms, serum thyroxine and TRAb, thyroid ultrasound, and orbital computed tomography. Cells are PBMCs isolated from about 10 ml of fresh blood.

The TCR originated in a woman aged 25 to 39 with Graves' hyperthyroidism. The chain uses TRBV6-1 and TRBJ1-1; D is perhaps TRBD1 (5 bases). The sample was blood. Here the CDR3 reads CASSPRGPRGDSNTEASF. The CDR3 nucleotides read TGTGCCAGCAGCCCCCGGGGACCTCGGGGGGACTCGAACACTGAAGCTTCCTTT.